Sequencing of this T cell receptor beta chain was carried out in a study of blood T cell repertoires in COVID-19. The wider study: Samples taken during acute and convalescent COVID-19 were collected in the United States, Italy and Spain.

Germline V gene data show CDR1 as KGHSH and CDR2 as LQKENI. The V end was cut by 7 bases, the J end by 8 bases, with 17 bases between. This CDR3 comprises 14 residues. This clone has only one observation. TCRdb's table, derived via immunoSEQ multiplex PCR, lists solely in-frame clones and lacks some. The sample holds about 68,000 clones; almost 85% are singletons and the top ten take around 9.5%. The rearrangement links TRBV18 to TRBJ1-4, with a weak D call TRBD1 (5 bases). Sequencing was done on a sample of peripheral blood. This TCR was recovered from a man between 45 and 60 years old with active COVID-19. The CDR3 spells CASFRSQGGEKLFF. CDR3 nucleotide sequence: TGTGCCAGCTTCCGCAGCCAGGGAGGGGAAAAACTGTTTTTT.